These 24 T cell receptor beta chains were all obtained from the same sample, sequenced in a study of blood T cell repertoires in COVID-19. Only in-frame clones appear in the TCRdb table, and some are missing; sequencing was by immunoSEQ multiplex PCR. The repertoire has more than 300,000 clones, roughly 90% of them found once; the top ten carry around 0.97%. The specimen sequenced was peripheral blood. All receptors come from a woman aged 40 to 50 with COVID-19, enrolled during active disease.

This clone showed up just once. V gene TRBV6-5 combines with J gene TRBJ1-1, with D maybe TRBD1 (6 bases). V was pared by 2 bases and J by 7 bases, with 11 bases between. The CDR3 loop spans 13 amino acids. Germline assignment: CDR1 MNHEY and CDR2 SVGAGI. The CDR3 nucleotides are TGTGCCAGCAGTTACATGGACAGTCTTGAAGCTTTCTTT. It codes for CASSYMDSLEAFF.

The rearrangement uses TRBV11-3 and TRBJ2-5; D possibly corresponds to TRBD1 (5 bases). V was shortened by 1 base and J by 3 bases, with 12 bases between the two germline ends. This CDR3 comprises 15 residues. The V gene's germline CDR1 is SGHNT and CDR2 YENEEA. Written as DNA, the CDR3 is TGTGCCAGCAGCTTAGTCCCGACAGAAAAAGAGACCCAGTACTTC. Residues: CASSLVPTEKETQYF.

The chain is built from TRBV27 and TRBJ2-3; 8 nucleotides align to TRBD2. The CDR3 spans 17 residues. Germline trimming cut 3 bases from V and 4 bases from J; bases unmatched to any gene: 12. The germline V gene encodes CDR1 MNHEY and CDR2 SMNVEV (reference sequence). Written as DNA, the CDR3 is TGTGCCAGCAGTTTCCGAATTCGGGGGGGCCTCCCAGATACGCAGTATTTT. It is translated as CASSFRIRGGLPDTQYF.

This clone was seen just once. The J gene is TRBJ2-3, the V gene TRBV6-5, with no clear D. This CDR3 is built from 13 residues. Germline V gene sequence: CDR1 MNHEY, CDR2 SVGAGI. V shed 4 bases and J shed 3 bases, with 8 bases lying between them. The CDR3 region is CASSSIGTDTQYF. The CDR3 DNA follows: TGTGCCAGCAGTTCCATCGGGACAGATACGCAGTATTTT.

The chain joins TRBV6-5 to TRBJ1-3, with 9 bases matching TRBD1. Germline values: CDR1 MNHEY, CDR2 SVGAGI. This CDR3 spans 15 amino acids. V was clipped by 5 bases and J by 2 bases; unmatched bases: 4. CDR3 bases: TGTGCCAGCAGTACCCGGACAGGGGCTGGAAACACCATATATTTT. This translates into CASSTRTGAGNTIYF.

V usage is TRBV7-2 and J usage is TRBJ2-7; the D gene is possibly TRBD1 (6 bases). This CDR3 is 14 amino acids long. V lost 5 bases to trimming and J lost 3 bases, with 14 bases between them. CDR1 and CDR2 (germline): SGHTA, FQGNSA. The CDR3 nucleotides read TGTGCCAGCAGCATCGGGACATTAGACTACGAGCAGTACTTC. It yields the protein CASSIGTLDYEQYF.

V gene TRBV7-8 combines with J gene TRBJ2-1; TRBD2 aligns across 8 bases. This CDR3 comprises 15 residues. Germline V gene lookup returns CDR1 SGHVS and CDR2 FQNEAQ. V shed 5 bases, J shed 5 bases, and the junction held 8 bases outside the gene matches. The CDR3 is CASSPREGRDNEQFF. The CDR3 DNA sequence: TGTGCCAGCAGCCCACGGGAGGGCAGGGACAATGAGCAGTTCTTC.

V is TRBV7-3 and J is TRBJ2-5; 15 nucleotides line up with TRBD2. Germline-derived CDR1 and CDR2 are SGHTA and FQGTGA. The CDR3 is made up of 16 amino acids. The junction had 5 bases not matched to a gene; V was cut back by 4 bases and J by 5 bases. Here the CDR3 reads CASSSGLAGGWETQYF. The CDR3 DNA follows: TGTGCCAGCAGCTCCGGACTAGCGGGAGGGTGGGAGACCCAGTACTTC. The full variable domain, its missing parts supplied by reference TRBV7-3 and TRBJ2-5, is GAGVSQTPSNKVTEKGKYVELRCDPISGHTALYWYRQSLGQGPEFLIYFQGTGAADDSGLPNDRFFAVRPEGSVSTLKIQRTERGDSAVYLCASSSGLAGGWETQYFGPGTRLLVL.

This clone was seen once. The V and J genes are TRBV24-1 and TRBJ2-1; D remains ambiguous. The V gene lost 6 bases and the J gene lost 3 bases, with 8 bases spanning the gap. The CDR3 spans 13 residues. Germline assignment: CDR1 KGHDR and CDR2 SFDVKD. The CDR3 spells CATSRSGYNEQFF. The CDR3 region has the DNA TGTGCCACCAGTCGTTCCGGCTACAATGAGCAGTTCTTC.

Concerning this clone itself: A much larger clone differs from this one at a single base, so this may be a read error. The sample carries other DNA sequences with the same CDR3. J is TRBJ1-1 and V is TRBV30, with TRBD1 as a possible D gene (6 bases). This CDR3 has 11 amino acids. Germline CDR1 reads GTSNPN; CDR2 reads SVGIG (reference sequence). V was shortened by 5 bases and J by 5 bases, with 9 bases between the two germline ends. Here the CDR3 DNA reads TGTGCCTGGGCAAGGGGGACTGAAGCTTTCTTT. Translating it yields CAWARGTEAFF.

The V call is TRBV5-5, the J call TRBJ1-1; D remains unclear. Per germline, CDR1 SGHKS and CDR2 YYEKEE (reference sequence). V was cut by 0 bases and J by 1 base, with 7 bases left in between. The CDR3 consists of 14 residues. The CDR3 sequence: CASSLGGGNTEAFF. The DNA of the CDR3 is TGTGCCAGCAGCTTGGGCGGAGGGAACACTGAAGCTTTCTTT.

In this sample, this clone turned up once. This rearrangement joins TRBV3-1 (or the pseudogene TRBV3-2) to TRBJ1-6, with D unresolved. Trimming removed 0 bases from V and 4 bases from J, with 7 bases in between. Looked up from germline, CDR1 is LGHDT and CDR2 is YNNKEL (reference sequence). There are 15 residues in the CDR3. CDR3 sequence (DNA): TGTGCCAGCAGCCAAGAGGCAGGTTATAATTCACCCCTCCACTTT. This codes for CASSQEAGYNSPLHF.

The rearrangement joins TRBV6-2 or TRBV6-3 to TRBJ1-5, with a weak D call TRBD1 (6 bases). CDR3 length: 17 residues. Germline CDR1 reads MNHEY; CDR2 reads SVGEGT. The V and J ends lost 0 bases and 0 bases respectively, with 12 bases between them. DNA of the CDR3: TGTGCCAGCAGTTACTCGAGGGCAGGGGTTAGCAATCAGCCCCAGCATTTT. This gives the protein CASSYSRAGVSNQPQHF.

V usage is TRBV7-2 and J usage is TRBJ1-1, with no clear D. V dropped 4 bases and J dropped 5 bases, with 17 bases sitting between them. The germline gives CDR1 SGHTA, CDR2 FQGNSA. The CDR3 length is 15 residues. In nucleotides, the CDR3 is TGTGCCAGCAGCTCCGACCTTAGATGGAGAACTGAAGCTTTCTTT. Translation: CASSSDLRWRTEAFF.

The rearrangement uses TRBV9 and TRBJ2-5, with TRBD2 identical over 13 bases. Germline values: CDR1 SGDLS, CDR2 YYNGEE. CDR3 length: 17 residues. V lost 1 base, J lost 4 bases, and 7 bases stayed unmatched. CDR3: CASSVLRTSGSLETQYF. The CDR3 nucleotides read TGTGCCAGCAGCGTACTACGGACTAGCGGGAGTTTAGAGACCCAGTACTTC.

This rearrangement joins TRBV11-2 to TRBJ1-2; 8 nucleotides align to TRBD1. Unmatched junction bases numbered 5, after V lost 1 base and J lost 4 bases. The germline V gene has CDR1 SGHAT and CDR2 FQNNGV. The CDR3 consists of 15 residues. The CDR3 region is CASSLVRTGLYGYTF. The CDR3, as DNA: TGTGCCAGCAGCTTAGTCCGGACAGGGCTCTATGGCTACACCTTC.

The genes are TRBV9 and TRBJ1-2, with TRBD1 identical over 11 bases. Germline values: CDR1 SGDLS, CDR2 YYNGEE. The length of the CDR3 is 13 residues. The ends lost 5 bases at V and 8 bases at J; junction bases unmatched: 5. This CDR3 is CASRSRTGGGYTF. Written as DNA, the CDR3 is TGTGCCAGCAGGAGTAGGACAGGGGGCGGCTACACCTTC.

The chain employs TRBV10-3 and TRBJ2-4, with D uncertain. CDR3 length: 15 residues. The germline V gene has CDR1 ENHRY and CDR2 SYGVKD. Trimming took 3 bases from V and 0 from J, leaving 9 bases between them. CDR3 in DNA: TGTGCCATCAGTGATGGTGGGCTAGCCAAAAACATTCAGTACTTC. This gives the protein CAISDGGLAKNIQYF.

The chain is built from TRBV7-8 and TRBJ1-5; TRBD1 agrees at 9 bases. Germline V gives CDR1 SGHVS, CDR2 FQNEAQ. The ends lost 1 base at V and 5 bases at J; junction bases unmatched: 0. This CDR3 has 14 residues. CDR3 DNA sequence: TGTGCCAGCAGCTTAGGGACAGGGGATCAGCCCCAGCATTTT. This codes for CASSLGTGDQPQHF.

The rearrangement links TRBV27 to TRBJ2-3; D ambiguous. The CDR3 is 14 amino acids. V was trimmed by 3 bases and J by 0 bases, leaving 7 bases between them. Per germline, CDR1 MNHEY and CDR2 SMNVEV (reference sequence). In DNA form, the CDR3 reads TGTGCCAGCAGTTTCCAGTCTAGCACAGATACGCAGTATTTT. Translation gives CASSFQSSTDTQYF.

This clone was counted once. The chain has TRBV29-1 and TRBJ2-7; 10 bases map to TRBD1. After removal of 6 bases from V and 2 bases from J, the junction contained 7 bases not matched to a gene. In germline, CDR1 is SQVTM, CDR2 ANQGSEA. The length of the CDR3 is 14 residues. CDR3: CSVGTGAHPYEQYF. CDR3 in DNA: TGCAGCGTCGGGACAGGGGCACATCCCTACGAGCAGTACTTC.

The rearrangement links TRBV4-2 to TRBJ2-5; 9 nucleotides line up with TRBD2. There are 16 residues in the CDR3. V shed 3 bases and J 2 bases; nucleotides not matched to a gene: 7. CDR1 is LGHNA and CDR2 is YNFKEQ in the germline V gene. The CDR3 DNA reads TGTGCCAGCAGCCAGGGGGAACTAGCGGGTCAAGAGACCCAGTACTTC. Translated: CASSQGELAGQETQYF.

The J gene is TRBJ2-1, the V gene TRBV3-1 (or the pseudogene TRBV3-2); 9 bases match TRBD2. The V gene's germline CDR1 is LGHDT and CDR2 YNNKEL (reference sequence). V lost 3 bases and J lost 4; bases outside the gene matches: 7. This CDR3 has 16 amino acids. Written as DNA, the CDR3 is TGTGCCAGCAGCCACCCGACTAGCGGAAATTACAATGAGCAGTTCTTC. Encoded protein: CASSHPTSGNYNEQFF.

The rearrangement links TRBV19 to TRBJ1-5; D uncertain. V gave up 4 bases and J gave up 2 bases, with 12 bases separating them. The CDR3 is 15 amino acids. The germline V gene encodes CDR1 LNHDA and CDR2 SQIVND (reference sequence). The CDR3 here is CASSNVFLGNQPQHF. The CDR3, as DNA: TGTGCCAGTAGTAATGTGTTTTTAGGCAATCAGCCCCAGCATTTT.